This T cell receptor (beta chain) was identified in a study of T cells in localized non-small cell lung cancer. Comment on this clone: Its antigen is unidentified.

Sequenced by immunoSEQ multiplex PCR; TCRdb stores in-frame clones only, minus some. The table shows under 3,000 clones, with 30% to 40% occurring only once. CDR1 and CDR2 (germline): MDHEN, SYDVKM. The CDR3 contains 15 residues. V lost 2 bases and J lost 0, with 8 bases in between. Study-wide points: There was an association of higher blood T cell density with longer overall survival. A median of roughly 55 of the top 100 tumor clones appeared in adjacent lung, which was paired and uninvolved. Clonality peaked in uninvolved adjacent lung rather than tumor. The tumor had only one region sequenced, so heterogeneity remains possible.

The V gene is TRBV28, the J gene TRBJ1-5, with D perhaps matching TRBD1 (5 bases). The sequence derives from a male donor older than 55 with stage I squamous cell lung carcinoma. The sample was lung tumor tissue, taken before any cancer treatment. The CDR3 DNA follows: TGTGCCAGCAGTTTAGGGGGGACTAGCAATCAGCCCCAGCATTTT. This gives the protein CASSLGGTSNQPQHF.